These 24 T cell receptor beta chains share one sample of origin, sequenced in a study of CD8 T cells in ankylosing spondylitis. TCRdb re-derived calls from the 5' RACE reads in MiXCR, one entry per CDR3 protein. The sample comprises roughly 160,000 distinct CDR3 sequences, 9.8% of which are singletons, and roughly 16% rests with the top ten. Sequencing was done on a sample of blood, either unsorted or a sorted T cell fraction (not recorded which). Every receptor here comes from a female donor with ankylosing spondylitis or in good health (not recorded which).

The V and J genes are TRBV20-1 and TRBJ2-1; D remains unclear. The V end was cut by 6 bases, the J end by 3 bases, with 9 bases between. The germline gives CDR1 DFQATT, CDR2 SNEGSKA (reference sequence). This CDR3 has 12 residues. CDR3 region: CSAKDNYNEQFF. CDR3 DNA sequence: TGCAGTGCCAAAGATAACTACAATGAGCAGTTCTTC.

This clonotype was counted ten times or more. One end of the junction fails to match germline, which may point to a read error. The gene calls are TRBV12-3 or TRBV12-4 and TRBJ1-1; the D is unclear. There are 11 residues in the CDR3. The CDR3 nucleotides are TGTGCCAGCAGCTTAGGAACTGAAGCTTTCTTT. It translates to CASSLGTEAFF.

The CDR3 is CASSLGSVGPYEQYF. The CDR3 DNA follows: TGTGCCAGCAGCTTAGGGTCAGTTGGCCCCTACGAGCAGTACTTC. The V gene is TRBV7-2, the J gene TRBJ2-7, with D uncertain. The germline CDR1 and CDR2 sequences are SGHTA and FQGNSA. V lost 1 base to trimming and J lost 2 bases, with 12 bases between them. The CDR3 is 15 amino acids.

This clonotype was found many times. The chain has TRBV7-9 and TRBJ1-1; 8 bases match TRBD1. The CDR3 has 15 residues. Germline V lookup: CDR1 SEHNR, CDR2 FQNEAQ (reference sequence). Germline trimming cut 5 bases from V and 1 base from J; bases unmatched to any gene: 6. CDR3 nucleotide sequence: TGTGCCAGCAGCGCATCGACAGGGGAGAACACTGAAGCTTTCTTT. Protein product: CASSASTGENTEAFF.

A few counts support this clonotype. The chain has TRBV7-9 and TRBJ2-5; D is undetermined. The germline V gene encodes CDR1 SEHNR and CDR2 FQNEAQ (reference sequence). V was pared by 0 bases and J by 4 bases, with 6 bases between. This CDR3 comprises 13 residues. The CDR3 here is CASSLAPSETQYF. The CDR3 coding sequence is TGTGCCAGCAGCTTAGCCCCGTCAGAGACCCAGTACTTC.

This clonotype came up a few times. The J gene is TRBJ2-5, the V gene TRBV6-5; 9 nucleotides line up with TRBD2. The CDR3 length is 15 residues. With 2 bases clipped from V and 5 bases from J, the junction kept 6 bases outside the gene matches. The V gene's germline CDR1 is MNHEY and CDR2 SVGAGI. The CDR3 DNA sequence: TGTGCCAGCAGTTACGCGGGAGGGCCCCCGGAGACCCAGTACTTC. This gives the protein CASSYAGGPPETQYF.

This rearrangement joins TRBV7-9 to TRBJ2-2; a possible D gene is TRBD2 (6 bases). Germline CDR1 reads SEHNR; CDR2 reads FQNEAQ (reference sequence). The ends were cut back, 2 bases at V and 1 base at J, with 11 bases in the middle. This CDR3 is 16 amino acids long. The CDR3 is CASSLPGSGNTGELFF. CDR3 bases: TGTGCCAGCAGCTTACCTGGTAGCGGGAACACCGGGGAGCTGTTTTTT.

V gene TRBV4-3 combines with J gene TRBJ1-1, with D perhaps matching TRBD1 (5 bases). Deletions cut 4 bases from V and 1 base from J, with 13 bases between. Germline loops: CDR1 LGHNA, CDR2 YSLEER. The CDR3 loop spans 15 amino acids. The DNA of the CDR3 is TGCGCCAGCAGCCTCGACAGAAGCTCGAACACTGAAGCTTTCTTT. Translating gives CASSLDRSSNTEAFF.

The table lists this clonotype with many counts. This chain uses TRBV3-1 with TRBJ2-2; TRBD2 agrees at 8 bases. Losses at the gene ends were 4 bases for V and 5 bases for J; bases not matched to a gene: 21. Germline CDR1 is LGHDT and CDR2 is YNNKEL (reference sequence). This CDR3 comprises 20 residues. The CDR3 is CASSPPGSGAGEVWTGELFF. CDR3 in DNA: TGTGCCAGCAGCCCACCCGGTAGCGGAGCGGGAGAAGTGTGGACCGGGGAGCTGTTTTTT.

This clonotype was seen more than once but under ten times. The chain combines TRBV29-1 with TRBJ2-7; D uncertain. The length of the CDR3 is 10 residues. Germline CDR1 reads SQVTM; CDR2 reads ANQGSEA. Deletions cut 4 bases from V and 6 bases from J, with 7 bases between. This CDR3 is CSVGAGEQYF. In DNA, the CDR3 is TGCAGCGTTGGGGCAGGCGAGCAGTACTTC.

This clonotype was recorded at least ten times. The V call is TRBV20-1, the J call TRBJ2-7; TRBD1 aligns across 9 bases. V trimming: 3 bases; J trimming: 0 bases; junction bases outside the gene matches: 3. Germline lookup yields CDR1 DFQATT and CDR2 SNEGSKA (reference sequence). CDR3 length: 14 residues. This CDR3 reads CSASRTGVSYEQYF. The CDR3 DNA follows: TGCAGTGCTAGTCGGACAGGGGTCTCCTACGAGCAGTACTTC.

This clonotype came up a few times. The chain uses TRBV21-1 and TRBJ2-5. TRBV21-1 is shown as a pseudogene. This CDR3 has 14 amino acids. The CDR3 coding sequence is TGTGCCAGCAGCGCTTCCTCAGCCCAAGAGACCCAGTACTTC. This sequence encodes CASSASSAQETQYF.

CDR3 sequence reads: CASSPGTGSNEQFF. Written as DNA, the CDR3 is TGTGCCAGCAGCCCCGGGACAGGGAGCAATGAGCAGTTCTTC. V is TRBV3-1 and J is TRBJ2-1; 9 positions match TRBD1. Per the germline V gene, CDR1 is LGHDT and CDR2 is YNNKEL (reference sequence). The CDR3 is 14 amino acids. Losses at the gene ends were 4 bases for V and 6 bases for J; bases not matched to a gene: 4.

The chain uses TRBV2 and TRBJ2-1; 8 nucleotides match TRBD1. The CDR3 covers 15 residues. Germline CDR1 SNHLY, CDR2 FYNNEI. J was trimmed by 6 bases and V by 7 bases; bases with no gene match: 11. In nucleotides, the CDR3 is TGTGCCAGCACCCCAATCCGGACAGGGTTCAATGAGCAGTTCTTC. Translated, it gives CASTPIRTGFNEQFF.

The rearrangement links TRBV3-1 to TRBJ1-1; D unresolved. V lost 1 base and J 2 bases, leaving 5 bases between the germline ends. This CDR3 has 13 residues. Germline loops: CDR1 LGHDT, CDR2 YNNKEL (reference sequence). Written as DNA, the CDR3 is TGTGCCAGCAGCCAAGGGATAAACACTGAAGCTTTCTTT. The encoded protein is CASSQGINTEAFF.

This clonotype was observed a few times. The J gene is TRBJ2-7, the V gene TRBV6-5; D gene ambiguous. CDR3 length equals 15 residues. V lost 2 bases to trimming and J lost 2 bases, with 13 bases between them. Germline V gives CDR1 MNHEY, CDR2 SVGAGI. The CDR3 sequence is CASSYSGRRTYEQYF. CDR3 nucleotides: TGTGCCAGCAGTTACAGTGGACGAAGGACCTACGAGCAGTACTTC.

In this sample, this clonotype turned up a few times. The rearrangement links TRBV5-1 to TRBJ2-7; no reliable D call. Germline V gene lookup returns CDR1 SGHRS and CDR2 YFSETQ. Trimming took 0 bases from V and 4 from J, leaving 8 bases between them. This CDR3 comprises 13 residues. The CDR3 coding sequence is TGCGCCAGCAGCTTGGCCGCCCAATACGAGCAGTACTTC. It codes for CASSLAAQYEQYF.

The chain joins TRBV27 to TRBJ2-1; D not certain. This CDR3 is built from 15 residues. The V end lost 8 bases, the J end lost 2 bases, and 16 bases lay between the germline ends. Per the germline V gene, CDR1 is MNHEY and CDR2 is SMNVEV (reference sequence). The CDR3 loop is CASGGAEDPYNEQFF. In DNA form, the CDR3 reads TGTGCCAGCGGCGGCGCAGAAGATCCCTACAATGAGCAGTTCTTC.

A remark on this clonotype: No conserved phenylalanine or tryptophan is present at the end of the CDR3, so a read error is the likely explanation. The chain couples TRBV27 to TRBJ2-5, with D uncertain. The V gene lost 5 bases and the J gene lost 5 bases, with 18 bases spanning the gap. The germline gives CDR1 MNHEY, CDR2 SMNVEV (reference sequence). The CDR3 has 15 residues. CDR3 nucleotide sequence: TGTGCCAGCAGTGACGGCGCAGACGTTACGGAGACCCAGTACTCC. It encodes CASSDGADVTETQYS.

In this sample, this clonotype turned up a few times. The chain combines TRBV20-1 with TRBJ1-6; 10 positions agree with TRBD1. The junction had 5 bases not matched to a gene; V was cut back by 5 bases and J by 10 bases. The CDR3 is 13 amino acids. Germline-derived CDR1 and CDR2 are DFQATT and SNEGSKA (reference sequence). CDR3 nucleotides: TGCAGTGCTGGGACAGGGGAACGGTCACCCCTCCACTTT. As protein: CSAGTGERSPLHF.

The chain combines TRBV9 with TRBJ2-1, with D possibly called TRBD1 or TRBD2 (6 bases each). The germline V and J ends were trimmed by 6 bases and 5 bases, with 18 bases remaining between them. Looked up from germline, CDR1 is SGDLS and CDR2 is YYNGEE. The CDR3 has 15 amino acids. The CDR3 coding sequence is TGTGCCAGCACCCAAGGGGGGAGAAGCGACAATGAGCAGTTCTTC. This codes for CASTQGGRSDNEQFF.

This chain joins TRBV11-2 and TRBJ2-5; D may correspond to TRBD1 or TRBD2 (6 bases each). Trimming pared 1 base from V and 5 bases from J, leaving 11 bases between. Germline CDR1 reads SGHAT; CDR2 reads FQNNGV. This CDR3 spans 14 amino acids. The CDR3 region is CASSLGGGTETQYF. The CDR3 bases are TGTGCCAGCAGCTTAGGAGGGGGGACGGAGACCCAGTACTTC.

This clonotype was counted a few times. V and J are TRBV6-2 or TRBV6-3 and TRBJ2-1, with 8 positions matching TRBD2. V dropped 8 bases and J dropped 7; count of bases not matched to a gene: 7. This CDR3 spans 13 amino acids. Germline CDR1 MNHEY, CDR2 SVGEGT. CDR3 loop: CASWSGGWNEQFF. CDR3 DNA: TGTGCCAGCTGGAGCGGGGGCTGGAATGAGCAGTTCTTC.

This clonotype was seen at least ten times. The chain uses TRBV20-1 and TRBJ2-7; TRBD1 matches at 9 bases. Looked up from germline, CDR1 is DFQATT and CDR2 is SNEGSKA (reference sequence). The CDR3 runs to 16 residues. The J segment lost 4 bases and the V segment lost 0 bases, leaving 10 bases of the junction unmatched. The CDR3 sequence: CSARDRTGTGLYEQYF. The CDR3 coding sequence is TGCAGTGCTAGAGATCGCACCGGGACAGGGCTATACGAGCAGTACTTC.